Below are 23 T cell receptor beta chains sequenced from a single sample in a study of T cell clonality in common variable immunodeficiency. Data came from immunoSEQ multiplex PCR; TCRdb stores just in-frame clones and leaves some out. The data list 30,000 to 40,000 clones, none observed once; less than 4.5% falls to the top ten. Sequenced input: peripheral blood mononuclear cells. These receptor sequences come from a person aged 18 to 70 in good health.

This clone was counted a few times. The read falls 3 residues short of the CDR3 end, and the missing part is taken from the germline J gene. The chain uses TRBV5-1 and TRBJ1-2, with D unresolved. The CDR3 extends over 14 amino acids. CDR1 and CDR2 (germline): SGHRS, YFSETQ. V lost 2 bases to trimming and J lost 1 base, with 9 bases between them. The CDR3 protein is CASSLSAVNYGYTF. The sequenced part of the CDR3 DNA is TGCGCCAGCAGCTTATCAGCGGTTAACTATGGC.

Details on this clone: Germline and junction disagree at one end, which may indicate a read error. Sequencing ends 3 residues short of the CDR3 end; the germline J gene provides the rest. The V gene is TRBV19, the J gene TRBJ2-4, with 9 positions matching TRBD1. The V gene's germline CDR1 is LNHDA and CDR2 SQIVND (reference sequence). The CDR3 extends over 19 amino acids. CDR3 amino acids: CAGRSYKGQGALAKNIQYF. The sequenced part of the CDR3 DNA is TGTGCCGGTAGATCATACAAGGGACAGGGCGCGCTAGCCAAAAACATT.

About this clone: The read comes to an end 3 residues before the CDR3 does, leaving the germline J gene to fill in the end. The chain couples TRBV5-1 to TRBJ2-3; 8 positions match TRBD2. This CDR3 is 17 amino acids long. CDR1 is SGHRS and CDR2 is YFSETQ in the germline V gene. The CDR3 region is CASSLEPELAGTETQYF. CDR3 DNA (partial): TGCGCCAGCAGCCTGGAGCCGGAGCTAGCGGGTACGGAGACG.

This clone showed up just a few times. The CDR3 extends 3 residues past the end of the read, so its final part is completed from the germline J gene. The V and J genes are TRBV30 and TRBJ1-2; D might be TRBD1 (6 bases). The CDR3 runs 20 residues. V was shortened by 1 base and J by 0 bases, with 27 bases between the two germline ends. Germline V gene sequence: CDR1 GTSNPN, CDR2 SVGIG (reference sequence). The part of the CDR3 DNA that was read is TGTGCCTGGAGTGGGCTGGTTTTGCAGGGGATACCGTCTGCTAACTATGGC. This gives the protein CAWSGLVLQGIPSANYG. The full-length CDR3 reads as CAWSGLVLQGIPSANYGYTF.

This clone was seen a handful of times. Read data end 3 residues before the CDR3 end; the end is taken from the germline J gene. This rearrangement joins TRBV19 to TRBJ2-3; D tentatively reads TRBD1 or TRBD2 (5 bases each). Germline V gene lookup returns CDR1 LNHDA and CDR2 SQIVND (reference sequence). The CDR3 runs 13 residues. Partial CDR3 DNA: TGTGCCAGTACCACAGGCGGAGGTCAGCCG. Residues: CASTTGGGQP. The whole CDR3 is CASTTGGGQPQYF.

On this clone itself: The read ends 3 residues before the CDR3 terminus; that terminus is restored from the germline J gene. The chain employs TRBV19 and TRBJ2-5, with a tentative D call TRBD2 (7 bases). The CDR3 length is 16 residues. Trimming took 3 bases from V and 0 from J, leaving 14 bases between them. Germline V gene sequence: CDR1 LNHDA, CDR2 SQIVND (reference sequence). CDR3 amino acids: CASSMRGGAYQETQYF. CDR3 bases read: TGTGCCAGTAGTATGAGGGGGGGGGCGTACCAAGAGACC.

This clone was seen ten or more times. The read gets to within 3 residues of the CDR3 end, and the germline J gene fills in the rest. This specimen includes other DNA sequences encoding the same CDR3. V gene TRBV20-1 combines with J gene TRBJ2-5, with a weak D call TRBD2 (5 bases). V lost 6 bases, J lost 5 bases, and 19 bases lay in between. The CDR3 is made up of 14 amino acids. Germline-derived CDR1 and CDR2 are DFQATT and SNEGSKA (reference sequence). The chain's CDR3 is CSALGWTDRETQYF. The part of the CDR3 DNA that was read is TGCAGTGCCCTTGGGTGGACTGATCGGGAGACC.

As to this clone: The CDR3 end falls 3 residues outside the read, so it is completed with the germline J gene. J is TRBJ2-3 and V is TRBV11-3; D might be TRBD1 (5 bases). V was clipped by 1 base and J by 4 bases, with 6 bases between them. CDR1 is SGHNT, CDR2 YENEEA, per germline. There are 13 residues in the CDR3. CDR3 in amino acids: CASSLGRADTQYF. CDR3 DNA, as far as it was read: TGTGCCAGCAGCTTAGGCAGGGCAGATACG. Using reference TRBV11-3 and TRBJ2-3 for the parts outside the CDR3, the full variable domain is EAGVVQSPRYKIIEKKQPVAFWCNPISGHNTLYWYLQNLGQGPELLIRYENEEAVDDSQLPKDRFSAERLKGVDSTLKIQPAELGDSAVYLCASSLGRADTQYFGPGTRLTVL.

This clone came up a few times. From the germline J gene comes the end of the CDR3, since the read stops 3 residues before it. The chain combines TRBV18 with TRBJ2-2; TRBD1 agrees at 7 bases. Germline-derived CDR1 and CDR2 are KGHSH and LQKENI. The length of the CDR3 is 16 residues. The CDR3 sequence is CASSPPSGTDNEKLFF. The sequenced part of the CDR3 DNA is TGTGCCAGCTCACCACCCTCAGGGACAGATAATGAAAAG.

This clone was seen more than once but under ten times. The CDR3 is cut off 3 residues early in the read; its end comes from the germline J gene. The chain carries TRBV2 and TRBJ1-6; D is possibly TRBD1 (5 bases). Germline assignment: CDR1 SNHLY and CDR2 FYNNEI. The CDR3 is 13 residues long. Trimming took off 8 bases at V and 5 bases at J, with 10 bases between the two ends. The covered CDR3 bases are TGTGCCAGCTCCAGACAGAATAATTCACCC. Its translation: CASSRQNNSP. The entire CDR3 reads CASSRQNNSPLHF.

In this sample, this clone turned up many times. The CDR3 end lies 3 residues beyond the end of the read and is filled in from the germline J gene. The V and J genes are TRBV19 and TRBJ2-1; TRBD2 matches at 8 bases. This CDR3 contains 16 residues. With 2 bases clipped from V and 7 bases from J, the junction kept 10 bases outside the gene matches. Germline CDR1 and CDR2: LNHDA and SQIVND (reference sequence). The CDR3 loop is CASSIRAGDSRNEQFF. The DNA read from the CDR3 is TGTGCCAGTAGTATAAGAGCGGGAGATTCCAGGAATGAG.

Ten or more counts support this clone. Read sequence stops 3 residues before the CDR3 end, and the germline J gene provides the missing end. V is TRBV4-1 and J is TRBJ2-7; unclear D gene. CDR3 length: 16 amino acids. Trimming left V 1 base short and J 2 bases short, with 15 bases between. The germline V gene encodes CDR1 MGHRA and CDR2 YSYEKL. The CDR3 loop is CASSQVYPTQTYEQYF. The part of the CDR3 DNA that was read is TGCGCCAGCAGCCAAGTCTATCCCACCCAAACCTACGAG.

This clone was observed at least ten times. The read terminates 3 residues ahead of where the CDR3 ends, so the germline J gene completes it. V gene TRBV6-2 or TRBV6-3 combines with J gene TRBJ1-2, with 9 bases matching TRBD1. Losses at the gene ends were 2 bases for V and 3 bases for J; bases not matched to a gene: 4. This CDR3 has 15 residues. Germline loops: CDR1 MNHEY, CDR2 SVGEGT. CDR3 bases read: TGTGCCAGCAGTTACCGGGACAGGGCACACTATGGC. Residues: CASSYRDRAHYG. The whole CDR3 sequence is CASSYRDRAHYGYTF.

This clone was counted many times. From the germline J gene comes the end of the CDR3, since the read stops 3 residues before it. The chain has TRBV13 and TRBJ2-5; 7 bases align to TRBD2. Trimming took 4 bases from V and 0 from J; bases not matched to a gene: 5. The CDR3 has 15 amino acids. The germline gives CDR1 PRHDT, CDR2 FYEKMQ (reference sequence). CDR3 in amino acids: CASSSGLPYQETQYF. CDR3 DNA, as far as it was read: TGTGCCAGCAGCTCGGGACTACCGTACCAAGAGACC.

Ten or more counts support this clone. The CDR3 end lies 3 residues beyond the end of the read and is filled in from the germline J gene. The chain couples TRBV7-2 to TRBJ2-1, with 7 bases identical to TRBD2. Germline V gene lookup returns CDR1 SGHTA and CDR2 FQGNSA. This CDR3 is built from 14 residues. V was pared by 3 bases and J by 4 bases, with 3 bases of the junction left unmatched. Partial CDR3 DNA: TGTGCCAGCAGCTTCGACGGGGGGTACAATGAG. This encodes CASSFDGGYNE. The complete CDR3 protein is CASSFDGGYNEQFF. The entire variable domain, with the rest obtained from reference TRBV7-2 and TRBJ2-1, is as follows: GAGVSQSPSNKVTEKGKDVELRCDPISGHTALYWYRQSLGQGLEFLIYFQGNSAPDKSGLPSDRFSAERTGGSVSTLTIQRTQQEDSAVYLCASSFDGGYNEQFFGPGTRLTVL.

CDR3 DNA, as far as it was read: TGCGCCAGCAGTCTAGCTGATGAG. It is translated as CASSLADE. The CDR3 reads in full as CASSLADEQFF. The chain couples TRBV5-1 to TRBJ2-1, with D possibly matching TRBD2 (5 bases). Read data end 3 residues before the CDR3 end; the end is taken from the germline J gene. CDR3 length: 11 residues. CDR1 and CDR2 from the germline V gene are SGHRS and YFSETQ. Between the trimmed V and J ends, which lost 5 bases and 8 bases, there was a span of 8 bases.

At least ten counts were recorded for this clone. With the read ending 3 residues before the CDR3 end, the germline J gene is used to fill in that end. The chain couples TRBV5-1 to TRBJ1-2; D gene unclear. The germline CDR1 and CDR2 sequences are SGHRS and YFSETQ. The V and J ends lost 0 bases and 3 bases respectively, with 12 bases between them. The CDR3 sequence is 15 residues long. The CDR3 loop reads CASSLEAIGDYGYTF. The CDR3 DNA, read in part, is TGCGCCAGCAGCTTGGAAGCCATTGGTGACTATGGC.

This clone was counted between two and nine times. The read halts 3 residues ahead of the CDR3 end, with the missing end drawn from the germline J gene. The gene calls are TRBV5-1 and TRBJ2-1, with a weak D call TRBD1 (6 bases). This CDR3 has 15 amino acids. The V end lost 0 bases, the J end lost 7 bases, and 14 bases lay between the germline ends. Per germline, CDR1 SGHRS and CDR2 YFSETQ. CDR3 DNA, as far as it was read: TGCGCCAGCAGCTTGGCCCGACAGGCCAGGAATGAG. Translating gives CASSLARQARNE. The CDR3 reads in full as CASSLARQARNEQFF.

This clone was picked up a small number of times. Sequencing ends 3 residues short of the CDR3 end; the germline J gene provides the rest. The rearrangement joins TRBV19 to TRBJ2-7; TRBD1 agrees at 12 bases. The CDR3 sequence is 15 residues long. With V trimmed by 4 bases and J by 5 bases, 6 bases remained unmatched. Germline lookup yields CDR1 LNHDA and CDR2 SQIVND (reference sequence). Partial CDR3 DNA: TGTGCCAGTAGTACCCTCGGGACAGGGGGCCACGAG. Its protein product is CASSTLGTGGHE. The full CDR3 reads CASSTLGTGGHEQYF.

CDR3 sequence reads: CATSVRGIYEQYF. CDR3 DNA (partial): TGTGCCACCTCAGTAAGGGGCATCTACGAG. The chain joins TRBV6-2 or TRBV6-3 to TRBJ2-7, with TRBD1 as a possible D gene (5 bases). The CDR3 end falls 3 residues outside the read, so it is completed with the germline J gene. V shed 10 bases and J shed 3 bases, with 16 bases lying between them. The CDR3 covers 13 residues. Germline assignment: CDR1 MNHEY and CDR2 SVGEGT.

This clone came up a few times. The read stops 3 residues short of the end of the CDR3; the missing end is completed from the germline J gene. The chain uses TRBV5-1 and TRBJ2-1; maybe TRBD2 (5 bases). Trimming pared 4 bases from V and 4 bases from J, leaving 12 bases between. From germline, CDR1 is SGHRS and CDR2 YFSETQ. This CDR3 has 14 amino acids. Here the CDR3 reads CASSGEGLYNEQFF. CDR3 DNA, as far as it was read: TGCGCCAGCAGCGGGGAAGGACTTTACAATGAG.

This clone was recorded many times. The read terminates 3 residues ahead of where the CDR3 ends, so the germline J gene completes it. The chain employs TRBV12-3 or TRBV12-4 and TRBJ2-1, with 11 bases matching TRBD2. The V and J ends lost 6 bases and 2 bases, in that order; junction bases with no gene match: 3. The CDR3 extends over 15 amino acids. CDR3 DNA, as far as it was read: TGTGCCAGCAGCCATAGCGGGGGGGCCTACAATGAG. Its protein is CASSHSGGAYNE. The full CDR3 is CASSHSGGAYNEQFF.

This clone was detected ten times or more. The CDR3 extends 3 residues past the end of the read, so its final part is completed from the germline J gene. The chain is built from TRBV20-1 and TRBJ1-3; 7 bases line up with TRBD1. J gave up 8 bases and V 2 bases, and 6 bases lay outside the gene matches. The CDR3 sequence is 13 residues long. Germline V gene lookup returns CDR1 DFQATT and CDR2 SNEGSKA (reference sequence). CDR3 sequence reads: CSARYRGTDTIYF. The CDR3 DNA, read in part, is TGCAGTGCTAGATACAGGGGTACGGACACC.